These T cell receptor beta chains were read from a single sample in a study of T cells after yellow fever vaccination. TCRdb passed the 5' RACE reads through MiXCR, listing each CDR3 protein once. The sample consists of some 350,000 distinct CDR3 sequences, roughly 4.3% of them appearing once. Source: PBMCs, taken 5 days after the yellow fever booster vaccination. The receptors here all came from a man younger than 30 who received the YFV17D yellow fever vaccine. CDR3s include the opening cysteine and the closing phenylalanine or tryptophan. Some rows have no size entry. The others give once, few or many, or a class for an expanded clone.

clone_size	j_call	v_call	cdr3_aa
-	TRBJ1-6	TRBV12-3/TRBV12-4	CASSLLGDLSPLHF
-	TRBJ2-2	TRBV6-6	CASSYPGRGTGELFF
-	TRBJ2-2	TRBV5-1	CASTPAGGTGELFF
few	TRBJ2-1	TRBV4-1	CASSQDLLAGGSSYNEQFF
-	TRBJ2-1	TRBV14	CASSQLLGAAEQFF
-	TRBJ1-6	TRBV12-3/TRBV12-4	CASSGGGTYNSPLHF
few	TRBJ2-5	TRBV29-1	CSVEEGLGETQYF
few	TRBJ2-1	TRBV20-1	CSARAVAGAYNEQFF
few	TRBJ2-2	TRBV12-3/TRBV12-4	CASTPGSAAGELFF
-	TRBJ2-5	TRBV23-1	CATPGPGLAGETQYF
many	TRBJ2-7	TRBV5-1	CASSSTSGGVSYEQYF
few	TRBJ2-5	TRBV5-1	CASSSPRRERGPQETQYF
many	TRBJ1-1	TRBV10-3	CAISESGPLPAFF
-	TRBJ2-3	TRBV7-3	CASSSRGDTDTQYF
-	TRBJ2-3	TRBV7-2	CASSPGLESDTQYF
many	TRBJ2-7	TRBV6-5	CASRGDSSYEQYF
many	TRBJ2-1	TRBV6-6	CASSYFDEQFF
many	TRBJ1-3	TRBV7-9	CASSLGAHSGNTIYF
many	TRBJ2-1	TRBV11-2	CASNPTPTTGYNEQFF
many	TRBJ2-5	TRBV20-1	CSARVWTSGGETQYF
many	TRBJ1-2	TRBV6-5	CASSYSGPEVGYGYTF
few	TRBJ2-3	TRBV20-1	CSAPDSWADTQYF
many	TRBJ1-1	TRBV7-2	CASSLQTGRNTEAFF
-	TRBJ2-1	TRBV19	CASRSASENEQFF
few	TRBJ1-5	TRBV29-1	CSVGDRWGGSNQPQHF
many	TRBJ1-6	TRBV7-9	CASSSGQGNSPLHF
-	TRBJ1-6	TRBV5-1	CASSLDGTAYNSPLHF
-	TRBJ2-2	TRBV15	CATSRTDRGDTGELFF
few	TRBJ1-2	TRBV20-1	CSAPDNGYTF
many	TRBJ2-7	TRBV7-2	CASSEQGAGPYEQYF
few	TRBJ1-6	TRBV6-1	CASSRGGTARSPLHF
-	TRBJ2-3	TRBV5-1	CACSLGHPNTDTQYF
few	TRBJ2-5	TRBV9	CASSAAGVEETQYF
-	TRBJ2-3	TRBV20-1	CSARPQTGLVIAGVSGTDTQYF
-	TRBJ2-5	TRBV7-9	CASSTRAGGQETQYF
-	TRBJ2-2	TRBV12-3/TRBV12-4	CASSLVEVGTGELFF
-	TRBJ2-5	TRBV5-1	CASSIAGPWGETQYF
few	TRBJ1-5	TRBV7-9	CASSLVHREGNQPQHF
many	TRBJ2-7	TRBV20-1	CSARTVGLEASEQYF
few	TRBJ2-2	TRBV10-3	CAISGSPTGELFF
many	TRBJ1-1	TRBV7-2	CASSLWTGLVLSEAFF
few	TRBJ1-1	TRBV12-3/TRBV12-4	CASRLTVEAFF